These 3 T cell receptor beta chains originate from one sample sequenced in a study of CD4 T cell repertoires in COVID-19. Sequencing was performed with immunoSEQ multiplex PCR; in TCRdb, only in-frame clones are kept and a portion is missing. The table includes tens of thousands of clones, 80% to 90% detected once. Sequencing was done directly on freshly isolated, uncultured memory T cells. Sample: central memory CD4+ T cells from blood, taken before the COVID-19 pandemic. Receptors originate from a human donor who had COVID-19.

This sequence joins TRBV14 and TRBJ2-7, with D possibly being TRBD2 (5 bases). The CDR3 is made up of 13 amino acids. CDR1 and CDR2 from the germline V gene are SGHDN and FVKESK. V was trimmed by 2 bases and J by 7 bases, leaving 12 bases between them. The CDR3 DNA reads as TGTGCCAGCAGCCAATCCCTCCCGGGGGAGCAGTACTTC. It specifies CASSQSLPGEQYF.

With respect to this clone: One junction end does not reproduce the germline sequence, and a read error may be involved. V usage is TRBV30 and J usage is TRBJ2-5; a possible D gene is TRBD2 (5 bases). The CDR3 length is 12 residues. Germline CDR1 is GTSNPN and CDR2 is SVGIG (reference sequence). The CDR3 loop is CAWSESGFTFHF. CDR3 nucleotide sequence: TGTGCCTGGAGTGAAAGCGGCTTTACATTCCACTTC.

The DNA of the CDR3 is TGTGCCAGCAGGGAACTGTGGACAGAGAGCTCCTACGAGCAGTACTTC. Translated, it gives CASRELWTESSYEQYF. This rearrangement joins TRBV6-1 to TRBJ2-7, with a weak D call TRBD1 (6 bases). V gave up 6 bases and J gave up 0 bases, with 18 bases separating them. Looked up from germline, CDR1 is MNHNS and CDR2 is SASEGT. The CDR3 spans 16 residues.